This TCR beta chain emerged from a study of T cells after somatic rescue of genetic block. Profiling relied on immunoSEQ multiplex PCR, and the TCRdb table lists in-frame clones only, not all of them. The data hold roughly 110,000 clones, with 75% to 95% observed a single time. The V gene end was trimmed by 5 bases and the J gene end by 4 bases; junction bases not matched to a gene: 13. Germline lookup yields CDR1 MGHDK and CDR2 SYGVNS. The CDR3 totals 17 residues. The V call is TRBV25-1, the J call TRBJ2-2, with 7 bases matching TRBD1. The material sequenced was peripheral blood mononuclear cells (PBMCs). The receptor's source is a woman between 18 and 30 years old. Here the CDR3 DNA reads TGTGCCAGCAGTTCCCCCCGGGACAGCCTTACCACCGGGGAGCTGTTTTTT. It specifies CASSSPRDSLTTGELFF.